These T cell receptor beta chains were read from a single sample in a study of technical replicates of blood from a few donors. Repertoires were generated with immunoSEQ multiplex PCR, while TCRdb's copy carries only in-frame clones and drops some. Of some 70,000 clones in the sample, 95% to 96% were seen once. The specimen sequenced was T cells isolated from PBMCs. The receptors derive from a human donor in good health. Both conserved end residues are part of each CDR3. The D gene is left open where the match is weak. Size values are once, few and many counts, or a class for expanded clones, and some rows have none.

cdr3_nt: TGTGCCAGCAGCTCTCTTCCCCCCTATTCCACCGGAAACACCATATATTTT; cdr3_aa: CASSSLPPYSTGNTIYF; cdr3_length: 17; clone_size: few; j_call: TRBJ1-3; v_call: TRBV7-7; d_call: NA
cdr3_nt: TGTGCCAGCCGGTTCCCACTAGCGGGAGGTTTTTTTATTGGCGATGAGCAGTTCTTC; cdr3_aa: CASRFPLAGGFFIGDEQFF; cdr3_length: 19; clone_size: NA; j_call: TRBJ2-1; v_call: TRBV2; d_call: TRBD2
cdr3_nt: TGTGCCAGTAGTATAGTTTCAGGGGCTGGAAACACCATATATTTT; cdr3_aa: CASSIVSGAGNTIYF; cdr3_length: 15; clone_size: NA; j_call: TRBJ1-3; v_call: TRBV19; d_call: NA
cdr3_nt: TGTGCCAGCAGCCAAACCCCGGGACTACCCGGCGAGCAGTACTTC; cdr3_aa: CASSQTPGLPGEQYF; cdr3_length: 15; clone_size: NA; j_call: TRBJ2-7; v_call: TRBV7-9; d_call: TRBD2
cdr3_nt: TGTGCCAGCAGTTCCCGGGATACGCAGTATTTT; cdr3_aa: CASSSRDTQYF; cdr3_length: 11; clone_size: NA; j_call: TRBJ2-3; v_call: TRBV28; d_call: NA
cdr3_nt: TGTGCCACCAGCAGAGTTCGACAGCTGAGCTCCTACAATGAGCAGTTCTTC; cdr3_aa: CATSRVRQLSSYNEQFF; cdr3_length: 17; clone_size: NA; j_call: TRBJ2-1; v_call: TRBV15; d_call: NA
cdr3_nt: TGTGCGTACGGACAGGGAGATGGCTACACCTTC; cdr3_aa: CAYGQGDGYTF; cdr3_length: 11; clone_size: NA; j_call: TRBJ1-2; v_call: TRBV30; d_call: TRBD1
cdr3_nt: TGTGCCAGCTCCTCTACTGGGAACACCGGGGAGCTGTTTTTT; cdr3_aa: CASSSTGNTGELFF; cdr3_length: 14; clone_size: NA; j_call: TRBJ2-2; v_call: TRBV6-1; d_call: NA
cdr3_nt: TGCGCCAGCAGCCAAGATGGCAGCGGGAGTCGAAATGAGCAGTTCTTC; cdr3_aa: CASSQDGSGSRNEQFF; cdr3_length: 16; clone_size: NA; j_call: TRBJ2-1; v_call: TRBV4-1; d_call: TRBD2
cdr3_nt: TGTGCCAGCAGCTTGGACAGAGCTAACTATGGCTACACCTTC; cdr3_aa: CASSLDRANYGYTF; cdr3_length: 14; clone_size: NA; j_call: TRBJ1-2; v_call: TRBV11-2; d_call: NA
cdr3_nt: TGCGCCAGCAGCCAAGTCGAGACAGCTAACTATGGCTACACCTTC; cdr3_aa: CASSQVETANYGYTF; cdr3_length: 15; clone_size: NA; j_call: TRBJ1-2; v_call: TRBV4-1; d_call: NA
cdr3_nt: TGCGCCAGCAGTCAATCAGCGGAGGGATGGAATCAGCCCCAGCATTTT; cdr3_aa: CASSQSAEGWNQPQHF; cdr3_length: 16; clone_size: NA; j_call: TRBJ1-5; v_call: TRBV23-1; d_call: NA
cdr3_nt: TGTGCCAGCAGTCACCGGGGAGCGACCGGGGAGCTGTTTTTT; cdr3_aa: CASSHRGATGELFF; cdr3_length: 14; clone_size: NA; j_call: TRBJ2-2; v_call: TRBV6-5; d_call: NA
cdr3_nt: TGCGCCAGCAGCCCCCGAGAGACCGGGGAGCTGTTTTTT; cdr3_aa: CASSPRETGELFF; cdr3_length: 13; clone_size: NA; j_call: TRBJ2-2; v_call: TRBV5-1; d_call: NA
cdr3_nt: TGTGCCAGCTCACCAAGGCAGGGGCGAGACAATGAGCAGTTCTTC; cdr3_aa: CASSPRQGRDNEQFF; cdr3_length: 15; clone_size: NA; j_call: TRBJ2-1; v_call: TRBV18; d_call: NA
cdr3_nt: TGCAGCGTTGTACTCCTAGGCGCCCCGGGCACTGAAGCTTTCTTT; cdr3_aa: CSVVLLGAPGTEAFF; cdr3_length: 15; clone_size: NA; j_call: TRBJ1-1; v_call: TRBV29-1; d_call: NA
cdr3_nt: TGTGCCATCAGTGGATCACAGGGGGCGAATGGTGGGGCCAACGTCCTGACTTTC; cdr3_aa: CAISGSQGANGGANVLTF; cdr3_length: 18; clone_size: NA; j_call: TRBJ2-6; v_call: TRBV10-3; d_call: TRBD1
cdr3_nt: TGCGCCAGCAGCTTCCCCACTAGCGGACCAGAGACCCAGTACTTC; cdr3_aa: CASSFPTSGPETQYF; cdr3_length: 15; clone_size: NA; j_call: TRBJ2-5; v_call: TRBV5-1; d_call: TRBD2
cdr3_nt: TGCGCCAGCAGCTCCGGGACAGGGGGCGCAAAATCCTACGAGCAGTACTTC; cdr3_aa: CASSSGTGGAKSYEQYF; cdr3_length: 17; clone_size: NA; j_call: TRBJ2-7; v_call: TRBV5-1; d_call: TRBD1
cdr3_nt: TGCGCCAGCAGCTTGGAGGCCAGGGGTAACTATGGCTACACCTTC; cdr3_aa: CASSLEARGNYGYTF; cdr3_length: 15; clone_size: once; j_call: TRBJ1-2; v_call: TRBV5-1; d_call: NA
cdr3_nt: TGCGCCAGCACAATGGGGACAGACAATGAGCAGTTCTTC; cdr3_aa: CASTMGTDNEQFF; cdr3_length: 13; clone_size: NA; j_call: TRBJ2-1; v_call: TRBV5-1; d_call: TRBD1
cdr3_nt: TGTGCCAGCAGCGTAGCGCCCAAGACTAGCTATGAGCAGTTCTTC; cdr3_aa: CASSVAPKTSYEQFF; cdr3_length: 15; clone_size: NA; j_call: TRBJ2-1; v_call: TRBV9; d_call: TRBD2
cdr3_nt: TGTGCCAGCAGCTCGGCCGGGACTAGCGGGAGAGTCCTACAAGAGACCCAGTACTTC; cdr3_aa: CASSSAGTSGRVLQETQYF; cdr3_length: 19; clone_size: NA; j_call: TRBJ2-5; v_call: TRBV5-4; d_call: TRBD2
cdr3_nt: TGTGCCAGCAGCGCCCTAACAGGGATTAGCTATGGCTACACCTTC; cdr3_aa: CASSALTGISYGYTF; cdr3_length: 15; clone_size: NA; j_call: TRBJ1-2; v_call: TRBV5-6; d_call: NA
cdr3_nt: TGTGCCAGCAGTTACCAACAGAGTAACTATGGCTACACCTTC; cdr3_aa: CASSYQQSNYGYTF; cdr3_length: 14; clone_size: NA; j_call: TRBJ1-2; v_call: TRBV6-5; d_call: NA
cdr3_nt: TGTGCCAGCAGCTCCGGGCTACGGACTTTTTCCTACGAGCAGTACTTC; cdr3_aa: CASSSGLRTFSYEQYF; cdr3_length: 16; clone_size: NA; j_call: TRBJ2-7; v_call: TRBV5-4; d_call: NA
cdr3_nt: TGTGCCAGTAGTTTTTCGCCTAGCGGACCATCTAGCACAGATACGCAGTATTTT; cdr3_aa: CASSFSPSGPSSTDTQYF; cdr3_length: 18; clone_size: NA; j_call: TRBJ2-3; v_call: TRBV27; d_call: TRBD2
cdr3_nt: TGTGCCAGCAGGAAAGGACAGGGGCCCTATGGCTACACCTTC; cdr3_aa: CASRKGQGPYGYTF; cdr3_length: 14; clone_size: NA; j_call: TRBJ1-2; v_call: TRBV6-4; d_call: TRBD1
cdr3_nt: TGTGCCAGCATGCCCGGACAGTCCTATGGCTACACCTTC; cdr3_aa: CASMPGQSYGYTF; cdr3_length: 13; clone_size: NA; j_call: TRBJ1-2; v_call: TRBV2; d_call: NA
cdr3_nt: TGTGCCAGCAGGTCGGAGACAGGTTTTATCTATGGCTACACCTTC; cdr3_aa: CASRSETGFIYGYTF; cdr3_length: 15; clone_size: NA; j_call: TRBJ1-2; v_call: TRBV2; d_call: NA
cdr3_nt: TGTGCCAGCAGCGTAGGAGGACTAGCGGGGGGGCAAGGGGAGCAGTTCTTC; cdr3_aa: CASSVGGLAGGQGEQFF; cdr3_length: 17; clone_size: NA; j_call: TRBJ2-1; v_call: TRBV9; d_call: TRBD2
cdr3_nt: TGTGCCACGGCGGGGGGGTCCGTTGGGGAGCAGTACTTC; cdr3_aa: CATAGGSVGEQYF; cdr3_length: 13; clone_size: once; j_call: TRBJ2-7; v_call: TRBV6-6; d_call: TRBD2
cdr3_nt: TGTGCCAGCAGCTGGACTTCGAAAGGAAACACCATATATTTT; cdr3_aa: CASSWTSKGNTIYF; cdr3_length: 14; clone_size: NA; j_call: TRBJ1-3; v_call: TRBV27; d_call: NA
cdr3_nt: TGTGCCAGCAGCCCGGGACTAGCGGGAAACAATGAGCAGTTCTTC; cdr3_aa: CASSPGLAGNNEQFF; cdr3_length: 15; clone_size: NA; j_call: TRBJ2-1; v_call: TRBV13; d_call: TRBD2
cdr3_nt: TGTGCCAGCAGCTTAACCAGTCTCAGCGGGGAGCTGTTTTTT; cdr3_aa: CASSLTSLSGELFF; cdr3_length: 14; clone_size: NA; j_call: TRBJ2-2; v_call: TRBV7-3; d_call: NA
cdr3_nt: TGTGCCAGCAGCATTAGCGGAGCTCTGGGTGGTGAGCAGTTCTTC; cdr3_aa: CASSISGALGGEQFF; cdr3_length: 15; clone_size: NA; j_call: TRBJ2-1; v_call: TRBV7-2; d_call: NA
cdr3_nt: TGTGCCATCAGTGACCGGGACAGGGGCACAGATACGCAGTATTTT; cdr3_aa: CAISDRDRGTDTQYF; cdr3_length: 15; clone_size: NA; j_call: TRBJ2-3; v_call: TRBV10-3; d_call: TRBD1
cdr3_nt: TGTGCCAGCAGCGTAGAGGCGGTAGCGGCATCCTACGAGCAGTACTTC; cdr3_aa: CASSVEAVAASYEQYF; cdr3_length: 16; clone_size: NA; j_call: TRBJ2-7; v_call: TRBV9; d_call: NA
cdr3_nt: TGTGCCAGCAGTTACTCGGCAGGGTTCCATGAGCAGTTCTTC; cdr3_aa: CASSYSAGFHEQFF; cdr3_length: 14; clone_size: NA; j_call: TRBJ2-1; v_call: TRBV6-5; d_call: NA
cdr3_nt: TGTGCCAGCAGCCACGGGACTGTATCCTACGAGCAGTACTTC; cdr3_aa: CASSHGTVSYEQYF; cdr3_length: 14; clone_size: NA; j_call: TRBJ2-7; v_call: TRBV7-9; d_call: NA